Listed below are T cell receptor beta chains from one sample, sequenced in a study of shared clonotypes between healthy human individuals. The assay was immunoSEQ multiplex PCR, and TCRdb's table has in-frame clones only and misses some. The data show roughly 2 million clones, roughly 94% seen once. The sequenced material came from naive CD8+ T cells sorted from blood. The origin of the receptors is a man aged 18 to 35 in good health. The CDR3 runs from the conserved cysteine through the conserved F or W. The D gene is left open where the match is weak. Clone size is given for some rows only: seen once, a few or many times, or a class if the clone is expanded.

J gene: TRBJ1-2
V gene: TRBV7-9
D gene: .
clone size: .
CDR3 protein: CASSLDREAYGYTF
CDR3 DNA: TGTGCCAGCAGCTTAGACAGGGAAGCCTATGGCTACACCTTC

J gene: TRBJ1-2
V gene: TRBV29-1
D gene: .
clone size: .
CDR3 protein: CSVGTDYGYTF
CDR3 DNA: TGCAGCGTTGGTACAGACTATGGCTACACCTTC

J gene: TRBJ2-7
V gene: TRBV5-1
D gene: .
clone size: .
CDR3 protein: CASSLEGTTYEQYF
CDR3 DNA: TGCGCCAGCAGCTTGGAGGGGACGACCTACGAGCAGTACTTC

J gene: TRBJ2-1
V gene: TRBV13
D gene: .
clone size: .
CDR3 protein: CASSSPTWGYNEQFF
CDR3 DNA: TGTGCCAGCAGCTCCCCTACGTGGGGGTACAATGAGCAGTTCTTC

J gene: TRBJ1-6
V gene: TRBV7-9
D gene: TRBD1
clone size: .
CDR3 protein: CASSLGPAGGNSPLHF
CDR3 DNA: TGTGCCAGCAGCTTAGGTCCTGCAGGGGGAAATTCACCCCTCCACTTT

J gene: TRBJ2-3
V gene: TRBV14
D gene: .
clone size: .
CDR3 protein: CASSRLGGTDTQYF
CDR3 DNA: TGTGCCAGCAGCCGACTAGGGGGCACAGATACGCAGTATTTT

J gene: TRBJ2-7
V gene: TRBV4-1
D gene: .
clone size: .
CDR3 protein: CASSREGTAVYEQYF
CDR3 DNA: TGCGCCAGCAGCCGAGAAGGGACGGCCGTCTACGAGCAGTACTTC

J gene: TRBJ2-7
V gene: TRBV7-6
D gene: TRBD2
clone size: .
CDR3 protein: CASSLTSGNEQYF
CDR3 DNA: TGTGCCAGCAGCTTGACTAGCGGAAACGAGCAGTACTTC

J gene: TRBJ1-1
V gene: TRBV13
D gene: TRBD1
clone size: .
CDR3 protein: CASSERADRGAFF
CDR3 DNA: TGTGCCAGCAGCGAACGAGCGGACAGGGGAGCTTTCTTT

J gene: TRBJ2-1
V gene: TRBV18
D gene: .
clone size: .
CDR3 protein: CASSPSVGGGNEQFF
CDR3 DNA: TGTGCCAGCTCACCGTCCGTAGGGGGAGGTAATGAGCAGTTCTTC

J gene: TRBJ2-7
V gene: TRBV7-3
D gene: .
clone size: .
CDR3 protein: CASSSSSGYEQYF
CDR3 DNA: TGTGCCAGCAGCTCGAGTAGCGGCTACGAGCAGTACTTC

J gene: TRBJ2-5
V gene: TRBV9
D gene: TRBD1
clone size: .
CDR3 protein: CASSPWDSIQETQYF
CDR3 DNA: TGTGCCAGCAGCCCCTGGGACAGCATACAAGAGACCCAGTACTTC

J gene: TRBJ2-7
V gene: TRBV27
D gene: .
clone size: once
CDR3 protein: CASSLPSYEQYF
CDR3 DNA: TGTGCCAGCAGTTTGCCCTCCTACGAGCAGTACTTC

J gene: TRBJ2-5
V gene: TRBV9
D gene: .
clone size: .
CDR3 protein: CASFVETQYF
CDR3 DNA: TGTGCCAGTTTTGTGGAGACCCAGTACTTC

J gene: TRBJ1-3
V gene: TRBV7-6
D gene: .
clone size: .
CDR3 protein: CASSLAGNSGNTIYF
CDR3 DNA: TGTGCCAGCAGCTTAGCAGGGAACTCTGGAAACACCATATATTTT

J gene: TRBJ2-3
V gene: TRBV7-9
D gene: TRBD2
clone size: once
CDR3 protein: CASSPPGGGDTQYF
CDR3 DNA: TGTGCCAGCAGCCCACCCGGGGGGGGAGATACGCAGTATTTT

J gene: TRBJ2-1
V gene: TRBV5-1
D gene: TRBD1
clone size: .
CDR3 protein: CASSLGQGLRNEQFF
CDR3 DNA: TGCGCCAGCAGCTTGGGACAGGGGTTGAGGAATGAGCAGTTCTTC